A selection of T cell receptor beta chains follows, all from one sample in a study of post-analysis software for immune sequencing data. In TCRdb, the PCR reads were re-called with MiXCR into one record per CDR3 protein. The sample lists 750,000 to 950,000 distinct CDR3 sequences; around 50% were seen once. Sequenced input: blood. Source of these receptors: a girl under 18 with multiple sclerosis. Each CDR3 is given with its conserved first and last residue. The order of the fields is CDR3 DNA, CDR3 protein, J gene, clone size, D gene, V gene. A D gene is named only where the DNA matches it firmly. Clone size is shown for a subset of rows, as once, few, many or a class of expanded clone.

CDR3 DNA: TGCGCCAGCAGCCAACCTCTCGGGGTGGAGTTCTTC; CDR3 protein: CASSQPLGVEFF; J gene: TRBJ2-1; clone size: -; D gene: -; V gene: TRBV4-1
CDR3 DNA: TGCAGCACGTCAGGGGGGGCTCGTACTGAAGCTTTCTTT; CDR3 protein: CSTSGGARTEAFF; J gene: TRBJ1-1; clone size: -; D gene: TRBD1; V gene: TRBV29-1
CDR3 DNA: TGTGCCCGCAGTGGGGACAGGAGCTCCTACGAGCAGTACTTC; CDR3 protein: CARSGDRSSYEQYF; J gene: TRBJ2-7; clone size: -; D gene: TRBD1; V gene: TRBV6-1
CDR3 DNA: TGTGCCAGCAGTCTACAGGGGGTGGTGGCCAACGTCCTGACTTTC; CDR3 protein: CASSLQGVVANVLTF; J gene: TRBJ2-6; clone size: -; D gene: TRBD1; V gene: TRBV12-3/TRBV12-4
CDR3 DNA: TGCAGTGCTAGTATTGAAGACTATGGCTACACCTTC; CDR3 protein: CSASIEDYGYTF; J gene: TRBJ1-2; clone size: once; D gene: -; V gene: TRBV20-1
CDR3 DNA: TGCAGCGTTGCCGGACCGACGGGGGAGAGCACAGATACGCAGTATTTT; CDR3 protein: CSVAGPTGESTDTQYF; J gene: TRBJ2-3; clone size: -; D gene: -; V gene: TRBV29-1
CDR3 DNA: TGCAGCGTCCCCGAGTGGGACTACACTGAAGCTTTCTTT; CDR3 protein: CSVPEWDYTEAFF; J gene: TRBJ1-1; clone size: -; D gene: -; V gene: TRBV29-1
CDR3 DNA: TGTGCCAGCAGCTCGGGACTACCAAACTACGAGCAGTACTTC; CDR3 protein: CASSSGLPNYEQYF; J gene: TRBJ2-7; clone size: -; D gene: TRBD2; V gene: TRBV7-2
CDR3 DNA: TGTGCCAGCAGTTACTCACAGGGGGATGAGCAGTTCTTC; CDR3 protein: CASSYSQGDEQFF; J gene: TRBJ2-1; clone size: -; D gene: TRBD1; V gene: TRBV6-5
CDR3 DNA: TGTGCCAGCAGGCCAGGGGTCTTCTTGGGTAATGAGCAGTTCTTC; CDR3 protein: CASRPGVFLGNEQFF; J gene: TRBJ2-1; clone size: -; D gene: -; V gene: TRBV11-2
CDR3 DNA: TGCAGTGCTACCCCTGGAACTAGTGAGCAGTTCTTC; CDR3 protein: CSATPGTSEQFF; J gene: TRBJ2-1; clone size: -; D gene: -; V gene: TRBV20-1
CDR3 DNA: TGTGCCAGCAGCTTAGGGACAGGGCGGGAGTATGGCTACACCTTC; CDR3 protein: CASSLGTGREYGYTF; J gene: TRBJ1-2; clone size: -; D gene: TRBD1; V gene: TRBV7-3
CDR3 DNA: TGTGCCAGCAGGTATAGCGGGATCTCCTACGAGCAGTACTTC; CDR3 protein: CASRYSGISYEQYF; J gene: TRBJ2-7; clone size: -; D gene: TRBD2; V gene: TRBV12-3/TRBV12-4
CDR3 DNA: TGCAGCGTTGAGGTGGGGGACAGGGGACCCCTCTACGAGCAGTACTTC; CDR3 protein: CSVEVGDRGPLYEQYF; J gene: TRBJ2-7; clone size: -; D gene: TRBD1; V gene: TRBV29-1
CDR3 DNA: TGTGCCAGCAGCCCTCGGGCGCAGCTTAACACCGGGGAGCTGTTTTTT; CDR3 protein: CASSPRAQLNTGELFF; J gene: TRBJ2-2; clone size: -; D gene: -; V gene: TRBV7-2
CDR3 DNA: TGTGCCAGCAGTCCTCTAGCGTATAGCACAGATACGCAGTATTTT; CDR3 protein: CASSPLAYSTDTQYF; J gene: TRBJ2-3; clone size: -; D gene: -; V gene: TRBV7-3
CDR3 DNA: TGCAGTGCTAGAGGCAGGGTAACTGAAGCTTTCTTT; CDR3 protein: CSARGRVTEAFF; J gene: TRBJ1-1; clone size: -; D gene: -; V gene: TRBV20-1
CDR3 DNA: TGTGCCAGCAGTTTAGCCAAATACTATGGCTACACCTTC; CDR3 protein: CASSLAKYYGYTF; J gene: TRBJ1-2; clone size: -; D gene: -; V gene: TRBV12-3/TRBV12-4
CDR3 DNA: TGTGCCAGCAGCGCCCTGGACAGGGTAAGACATGGCTACACCTTC; CDR3 protein: CASSALDRVRHGYTF; J gene: TRBJ1-2; clone size: -; D gene: TRBD1; V gene: TRBV9
CDR3 DNA: TGTGCCAGCAGCCTCCGAGGGGGAATGGGAGATACGCAGTATTTT; CDR3 protein: CASSLRGGMGDTQYF; J gene: TRBJ2-3; clone size: -; D gene: -; V gene: TRBV6-5
CDR3 DNA: TGTGCCAGCAGTGAAGCTGTTTATTCAGATACGCAGTATTTT; CDR3 protein: CASSEAVYSDTQYF; J gene: TRBJ2-3; clone size: -; D gene: -; V gene: TRBV2
CDR3 DNA: TGTGCCAGCAGCTTAGCAGAGACAGGGGGCGAGGGTGGCTACACCTTC; CDR3 protein: CASSLAETGGEGGYTF; J gene: TRBJ1-2; clone size: -; D gene: TRBD1; V gene: TRBV7-6
CDR3 DNA: TGTGCCAGCAGCTCTGAAGGCGACTATTACAATGAGCAGTTCTTC; CDR3 protein: CASSSEGDYYNEQFF; J gene: TRBJ2-1; clone size: -; D gene: -; V gene: TRBV5-6
CDR3 DNA: TGCAGTGCTAGATCTCTTGAAGCTTTCTTT; CDR3 protein: CSARSLEAFF; J gene: TRBJ1-1; clone size: -; D gene: -; V gene: TRBV20-1
CDR3 DNA: TGCGCCAGCAGCCCCGAGACAGGGGTCTACGAGCAGTACTTC; CDR3 protein: CASSPETGVYEQYF; J gene: TRBJ2-7; clone size: -; D gene: TRBD1; V gene: TRBV4-1
CDR3 DNA: TGCGCCAGCAGCGGCGGGACGGCGGATACGCAGTATTTT; CDR3 protein: CASSGGTADTQYF; J gene: TRBJ2-3; clone size: few; D gene: -; V gene: TRBV5-1
CDR3 DNA: TGTGCCATCAGTGAGTTGGGTCACCACCCCCACATTCAGTACTTC; CDR3 protein: CAISELGHHPHIQYF; J gene: TRBJ2-4; clone size: -; D gene: -; V gene: TRBV10-3
CDR3 DNA: TGTGCCAGCAGTTGGCCCGGGACTGAAGCTTTCTTT; CDR3 protein: CASSWPGTEAFF; J gene: TRBJ1-1; clone size: few; D gene: -; V gene: TRBV12-3/TRBV12-4
CDR3 DNA: TGTGCCAGCAGCTCCGGCAGGGGGTTGCAAGAGACCCAGTACTTC; CDR3 protein: CASSSGRGLQETQYF; J gene: TRBJ2-5; clone size: -; D gene: TRBD1; V gene: TRBV11-1
CDR3 DNA: TGTGCCATCAACGGGGCTGGGCTAGCGGGCTCCTACGAGCAGTACTTC; CDR3 protein: CAINGAGLAGSYEQYF; J gene: TRBJ2-7; clone size: -; D gene: TRBD2; V gene: TRBV10-3
CDR3 DNA: TGTGCCAGCAGCGTATCGGTAAATAATGAGCAGTTCTTC; CDR3 protein: CASSVSVNNEQFF; J gene: TRBJ2-1; clone size: few; D gene: -; V gene: TRBV9
CDR3 DNA: TGCAGTGCTAGAGGACAGGGGGCTTCCGAGCAGTACTTC; CDR3 protein: CSARGQGASEQYF; J gene: TRBJ2-7; clone size: -; D gene: TRBD1; V gene: TRBV20-1
CDR3 DNA: TGTGCCAGCAGTTTTTGGCCGGTGGTGGAGACCCAGTACTTC; CDR3 protein: CASSFWPVVETQYF; J gene: TRBJ2-5; clone size: -; D gene: -; V gene: TRBV12-3/TRBV12-4
CDR3 DNA: TGTGCCAGCAGCTTAGGGACTAGCGACTACGAGCAGTACTTC; CDR3 protein: CASSLGTSDYEQYF; J gene: TRBJ2-7; clone size: few; D gene: TRBD2; V gene: TRBV7-8
CDR3 DNA: TGCGCCAGCAGCTTACCCGGGACAGGGCGATACAATGAGCAGTTCTTC; CDR3 protein: CASSLPGTGRYNEQFF; J gene: TRBJ2-1; clone size: -; D gene: TRBD1; V gene: TRBV5-1
CDR3 DNA: TGCAGTGCTAGAGTGGGGGGGCGCAACGAGCAGTACTTC; CDR3 protein: CSARVGGRNEQYF; J gene: TRBJ2-7; clone size: once; D gene: -; V gene: TRBV20-1